This passage covers 29 T cell receptor beta chains from one sample sequenced in a study of regulatory T cells in long-lasting Graves disease. Arm-PCR of CDR3 regions and iRepertoire HTBI primers were used to build TCR beta libraries. In TCRdb, the multiplex PCR reads were re-called with MiXCR into one record per CDR3 protein. Among roughly 500,000 distinct CDR3 sequences listed, roughly 23% were seen once. Time point defined: persistent/refractory GD, antithyroid drugs over 5 years with positive TRAb. The TCR library used RNA extracted from PBMCs. The sample consisted of peripheral blood mononuclear cells (PBMCs), taken when the disease was refractory, from a patient treated with antithyroid drugs. The receptors were gathered from a female donor with Graves disease.

This clonotype occurred a few times. In DNA, the CDR3 is TGCAGTGCTACGCGGACAGGGGGCAGGGAGCAGTACTTC. Its protein is CSATRTGGREQYF. The rearrangement links TRBV20-1 to TRBJ2-7; the match to TRBD1 covers 11 bases. After removal of 4 bases from V and 7 bases from J, the junction contained 6 bases not matched to a gene. The CDR3 is 13 amino acids. The germline V gene has CDR1 DFQATT and CDR2 SNEGSKA (reference sequence).

Regarding this clonotype: One base away lies a much larger clone, so this may be a sequencing read error. This chain joins TRBV7-8 and TRBJ1-1; tentative D call: TRBD1 (6 bases). Germline V gives CDR1 SGHVS, CDR2 FQNEAQ. The CDR3 runs 15 residues. CDR3 sequence: CASSLNRDSGTEASF. CDR3 bases: TGTGCCAGCAGCTTGAACAGGGACTCGGGAACTGAAGCTTCCTTT.

The chain recombines TRBV27 with TRBJ2-2; D tentatively reads TRBD1 or TRBD2 (5 bases each). Germline CDR1 MNHEY, CDR2 SMNVEV (reference sequence). Trimming took off 8 bases at V and 7 bases at J, with 17 bases between the two ends. CDR3 size: 14 residues. The CDR3 nucleotides are TGTGCCAGCGGTTGGGGGAAAGGGGTCGGGGAGCTGTTTTTT. Translating gives CASGWGKGVGELFF.

J is TRBJ2-2 and V is TRBV14; 8 bases fit TRBD2. The germline gives CDR1 SGHDN, CDR2 FVKESK. V was clipped by 1 base and J by 5 bases; unmatched bases: 6. This CDR3 region has 16 residues. The CDR3 is CASSQVLGLGTGELFF. The DNA of the CDR3 is TGTGCCAGCAGCCAAGTCTTGGGACTAGGAACCGGGGAGCTGTTTTTT.

In DNA form, the CDR3 reads TGCAGTGCCCTTGGGGTAGCGGGGGGAGACAATGAGCAGTTCTTC. Encoded protein: CSALGVAGGDNEQFF. The chain links TRBV20-1 to TRBJ2-1; 10 positions agree with TRBD2. Germline trimming cut 6 bases from V and 5 bases from J; bases unmatched to any gene: 10. The germline CDR1 and CDR2 sequences are DFQATT and SNEGSKA (reference sequence). This CDR3 has 15 amino acids.

The chain employs TRBV7-2 and TRBJ2-7, with D perhaps being TRBD1 or TRBD2 (5 bases each). Germline assignment: CDR1 SGHTA and CDR2 FQGNSA. The CDR3 has 18 amino acids. V lost 3 bases to trimming and J lost 3 bases, with 24 bases between them. Written as DNA, the CDR3 is TGTGCCAGCAGCTTCAGAGACCAGGGACCGGGGCTATACTACGAGCAGTACTTC. Translating gives CASSFRDQGPGLYYEQYF. The whole variable domain, filled in from reference TRBV7-2 and TRBJ2-7, reads GAGVSQSPSNKVTEKGKDVELRCDPISGHTALYWYRQSLGQGLEFLIYFQGNSAPDKSGLPSDRFSAERTGGSVSTLTIQRTQQEDSAVYLCASSFRDQGPGLYYEQYFGPGTRLTVT.

This clonotype was observed a handful of times. The chain has TRBV6-1 and TRBJ2-1; 9 bases are shared with TRBD1. The CDR3 runs 18 residues. The V gene end was trimmed by 5 bases and the J gene end by 0 bases; junction bases not matched to a gene: 11. The germline CDR1 and CDR2 sequences are MNHNS and SASEGT. CDR3 DNA: TGTGCCAGCAGTCGGACAGGGGTCTACGCGAGCTCCTACAATGAGCAGTTCTTC. This translates into CASSRTGVYASSYNEQFF.

This clonotype was detected many times. The rearrangement links TRBV6-2 or TRBV6-3 to TRBJ1-1; tentatively, D is TRBD1 (5 bases). The V end was cut by 0 bases, the J end by 3 bases, with 8 bases between. CDR3 length equals 14 residues. Germline V CDR1 and CDR2: MNHEY, SVGEGT. In nucleotides, the CDR3 is TGTGCCAGCAGTTACTCGGGCAGGGACACTGAAGCTTTCTTT. Translating gives CASSYSGRDTEAFF.

The gene calls are TRBV5-5 and TRBJ1-1, with D hard to call. The CDR3 spans 13 residues. Germline V CDR1 and CDR2: SGHKS, YYEKEE (reference sequence). V lost 1 base and J 8 bases, leaving 12 bases between the germline ends. The CDR3 spells CASSLMILPEAFF. CDR3 coding DNA: TGTGCCAGCAGCTTGATGATTCTACCCGAAGCTTTCTTT. Combining the CDR3 with reference TRBV5-5 and TRBJ1-1 gives the whole variable domain DAGVTQSPTHLIKTRGQQVTLRCSPISGHKSVSWYQQVLGQGPQFIFQYYEKEERGRGNFPDRFSARQFPNYSSELNVNALLLGDSALYLCASSLMILPEAFFGQGTRLTVV.

In its sample, this clonotype was seen many times. V usage is TRBV28 and J usage is TRBJ1-5; possible D gene TRBD1, 5 bases. This CDR3 has 14 amino acids. Germline V gene sequence: CDR1 MDHEN, CDR2 SYDVKM. V lost 4 bases and J 7 bases, leaving 14 bases between the germline ends. The CDR3 region is CASSSAGTVQPQHF. For the CDR3, the DNA is TGTGCCAGCAGTTCGGCAGGGACCGTCCAGCCCCAGCATTTT.

The chain recombines TRBV6-2 or TRBV6-3 with TRBJ2-7; D possibly corresponds to TRBD1 (6 bases). The CDR3 has 15 amino acids. V shed 6 bases and J shed 2 bases, with 17 bases lying between them. Per the germline V gene, CDR1 is MNHEY and CDR2 is SVGEGT. CDR3 DNA: TGTGCCAGCAGCCACTGGGTTGCAGGGGCCTACGAGCAGTACTTC. Encoded protein: CASSHWVAGAYEQYF.

This clonotype showed up just once. The rearrangement uses TRBV5-5 and TRBJ2-7; D perhaps matches TRBD1 (5 bases). This CDR3 contains 13 residues. V dropped 5 bases and J dropped 2 bases, with 11 bases sitting between them. Germline assignment: CDR1 SGHKS and CDR2 YYEKEE (reference sequence). DNA of the CDR3: TGTGCCAGCAGTACAGGCACGACCTACGAGCAGTACTTC. Its translation is CASSTGTTYEQYF.

With respect to this clonotype: A much larger clone is a single base away; this may be a read error. The chain uses TRBV7-3 and TRBJ2-7, with D possibly TRBD1 on 6 matching bases. Germline CDR1 is SGHTA and CDR2 is FQGTGA. CDR3 length: 13 residues. V lost 8 bases and J 7 bases, leaving 18 bases between the germline ends. The CDR3 coding sequence is TGTGCCAGCTCCGAGGGGGTTCTGGCGGAGCAGTACTTC. This codes for CASSEGVLAEQYF.

The chain combines TRBV29-1 with TRBJ1-6; 7 positions match TRBD1. V lost 5 bases, J lost 7 bases, and 5 bases stayed unmatched. Germline V gene data show CDR1 as SQVTM and CDR2 as ANQGSEA. CDR3 length equals 13 residues. As DNA, the CDR3 is TGCAGCGTTATTGACAGGGAAAATTCACCCCTCCACTTT. Residues: CSVIDRENSPLHF.

This clonotype was counted many times. V usage is TRBV2 and J usage is TRBJ2-2, with D possibly being TRBD2 (7 bases). This CDR3 is built from 14 residues. Germline lookup yields CDR1 SNHLY and CDR2 FYNNEI. Trimming cost V 4 bases and J 2 bases, with 8 bases left between them. CDR3 DNA: TGTGCCAGCAGTGGCGGGGGCAACACCGGGGAGCTGTTTTTT. It is translated as CASSGGGNTGELFF.

This clonotype was counted at least ten times. The chain has TRBV6-1 and TRBJ1-1; 8 nucleotides align to TRBD1. Germline assignment: CDR1 MNHNS and CDR2 SASEGT. The length of the CDR3 is 14 residues. V was clipped by 3 bases and J by 3 bases; unmatched bases: 3. DNA for the CDR3: TGTGCCAGCAGTGAGGACAGGGCGGACACTGAAGCTTTCTTT. Translation gives CASSEDRADTEAFF.

This clonotype was seen repeatedly, ten times or more. The CDR3 spells CASSSQAPPGTQYF. The CDR3 nucleotides read TGTGCCAGCAGCTCCCAGGCTCCCCCGGGGACCCAGTACTTC. J is TRBJ2-5 and V is TRBV7-2, with D uncertain. The CDR3 sequence is 14 residues long. From germline, CDR1 is SGHTA and CDR2 FQGNSA. Trimming removed 4 bases from V and 7 bases from J, with 16 bases in between.

This clonotype was seen only a few times. The V gene is TRBV7-2, the J gene TRBJ2-5, with a tentative D call TRBD2 (6 bases). Germline CDR1 is SGHTA and CDR2 is FQGNSA. Trimming shortened V by 5 bases and J by 6 bases, and 13 bases separated the two germline ends. The CDR3 has 13 residues. CDR3 bases: TGTGCCAGCAGCGACCAACTAGCTAAGACCCAGTACTTC. The encoded protein is CASSDQLAKTQYF.

The V and J genes are TRBV7-2 and TRBJ2-7; TRBD2 matches 8 bases. Trimming cost V 0 bases and J 3 bases; bases outside gene matches: 4. Germline CDR1 is SGHTA and CDR2 is FQGNSA. The CDR3 loop spans 15 amino acids. CDR3 sequence (DNA): TGTGCCAGCAGCTTAGCTGTGGGACTAGACTACGAGCAGTACTTC. It codes for CASSLAVGLDYEQYF. The full variable domain, completed using reference TRBV7-2 and TRBJ2-7, is GAGVSQSPSNKVTEKGKDVELRCDPISGHTALYWYRQSLGQGLEFLIYFQGNSAPDKSGLPSDRFSAERTGGSVSTLTIQRTQQEDSAVYLCASSLAVGLDYEQYFGPGTRLTVT.

This clonotype is a singleton in its sample. The V gene is TRBV7-9, the J gene TRBJ2-7, with 7 bases fitting TRBD1. Per the germline V gene, CDR1 is SEHNR and CDR2 is FQNEAQ (reference sequence). CDR3 length: 15 amino acids. V dropped 4 bases and J dropped 1; count of bases not matched to a gene: 7. Written as DNA, the CDR3 is TGTGCCAGCAGCTGGCAGGGACAGCTTTCCTACGAGCAGTACTTC. Encoded protein: CASSWQGQLSYEQYF.

The rearrangement uses TRBV4-3 and TRBJ2-7; tentatively, D is TRBD2 (5 bases). Germline CDR1 is LGHNA and CDR2 is YSLEER. Trimming removed 4 bases at V and 2 bases at J, with 18 bases between. The length of the CDR3 is 16 residues. CDR3: CASSPRTGRPTYEQYF. The CDR3 DNA follows: TGCGCCAGCAGCCCCAGGACGGGAAGACCGACCTACGAGCAGTACTTC.

This clonotype was observed once. The rearrangement uses TRBV20-1 and TRBJ1-2, with a possible D match to TRBD1 (5 bases). The V gene lost 5 bases and the J gene lost 4 bases, with 14 bases spanning the gap. The CDR3 runs 13 residues. Germline assignment: CDR1 DFQATT and CDR2 SNEGSKA (reference sequence). CDR3 in amino acids: CSASARGLYGYTF. Here the CDR3 DNA reads TGCAGTGCTTCCGCCCGGGGACTCTATGGCTACACCTTC.

This clonotype was counted once. A read error is possible here, since a much larger clone lies one base away. The chain is built from TRBV6-2 or TRBV6-3 and TRBJ1-2, with D unclear. V gave up 8 bases and J gave up 6 bases, with 13 bases separating them. The CDR3 covers 12 residues. The germline CDR1 and CDR2 sequences are MNHEY and SVGEGT. The CDR3 loop reads CASSRENDGYTF. The CDR3 DNA is TGTGCCAGCTCCCGAGAGAACGATGGCTACACCTTC.

There are many counts of this clonotype. The gene calls are TRBV3-1 and TRBJ1-5, with no clear D. CDR1 is LGHDT, CDR2 YNNKEL, per germline (reference sequence). Trimming stripped 4 bases from V and 7 bases from J, with 14 bases between. This CDR3 contains 14 residues. The CDR3 sequence is CASSLLYGNQPQHF. The CDR3 DNA reads TGTGCCAGCAGCCTTTTGTATGGGAACCAGCCCCAGCATTTT. Supplemented by reference TRBV3-1 and TRBJ1-5, the full variable domain reads DTAVSQTPKYLVTQMGNDKSIKCEQNLGHDTMYWYKQDSKKFLKIMFSYNNKELIINETVPNRFSPKSPDKAHLNLHINSLELGDSAVYFCASSLLYGNQPQHFGDGTRLSIL.

This clonotype has a count of ten or more. The rearrangement links TRBV28 to TRBJ2-7; TRBD1 matches at 7 bases. This CDR3 comprises 14 residues. CDR1 and CDR2 from the germline V gene are MDHEN and SYDVKM. The ends lost 6 bases at V and 2 bases at J; junction bases unmatched: 7. The CDR3 loop is CASSPGTVTYEQYF. DNA of the CDR3: TGTGCCAGCAGCCCCGGGACAGTCACCTACGAGCAGTACTTC.

This rearrangement joins TRBV28 to TRBJ2-3; D is unclear. Germline values: CDR1 MDHEN, CDR2 SYDVKM. Between the trimmed V and J ends, which lost 1 base and 5 bases, there was a span of 25 bases. The CDR3 consists of 19 residues. The CDR3 nucleotides are TGTGCCAGCAGTTTATTTACGGTTCTTCTCAGCAGGCAAGTAGATACGCAGTATTTT. Amino acids: CASSLFTVLLSRQVDTQYF.

On this clonotype itself: One junction end does not reproduce the germline sequence, and a read error may be involved. The chain carries TRBV20-1 and TRBJ2-3; 8 nucleotides agree with TRBD1. Germline assignment: CDR1 DFQATT and CDR2 SNEGSKA (reference sequence). The length of the CDR3 is 14 residues. CDR3 bases: TGCAGCGCTAACCTATTACAGGGGGCAGATACGCAGTATTTT. This encodes CSANLLQGADTQYF.

Many counts were recorded for this clonotype. The V gene is TRBV2, the J gene TRBJ2-1; 8 bases match TRBD2. This CDR3 has 14 residues. With 6 bases clipped from V and 9 bases from J, the junction kept 10 bases outside the gene matches. Germline lookup yields CDR1 SNHLY and CDR2 FYNNEI. As DNA, the CDR3 is TGTGCCAGCAGCGGCCATAGCGGGAAGGGTGAGCAGTTCTTC. It encodes CASSGHSGKGEQFF.

The chain combines TRBV6-4 with TRBJ1-6; a possible D gene is TRBD1 (5 bases). Per germline, CDR1 MRHNA and CDR2 SNTAGT. The CDR3 length is 16 residues. The V end lost 0 bases, the J end lost 10 bases, and 16 bases lay between the germline ends. The CDR3 bases are TGTGCCAGCAGTGACTCGGGGCAGGTCCCCGGCTCACCCCTCCACTTT. Its protein product is CASSDSGQVPGSPLHF.